Below, 5 T cell receptor beta chains from the same sample are listed, as sequenced in a study of shared clonotypes between healthy human individuals. Measured with immunoSEQ multiplex PCR; TCRdb has only the in-frame clones, and not every one. This repertoire shows approximately 2.5 million clones, around nine tenths found once; its top ten account for roughly 0.13%. The sequenced material came from naive CD4+ T cells sorted from blood. Subset here: CD45RA+ positively selected. These receptor sequences come from a man aged 18 to 29 in good health.

The V call is TRBV5-4, the J call TRBJ2-7; no clear D gene. The V gene lost 0 bases and the J gene lost 4 bases, with 8 bases spanning the gap. From germline, CDR1 is SGHNT and CDR2 YYREEE (reference sequence). This CDR3 has 13 residues. CDR3 sequence: CASSLGHVYEQYF. In DNA form, the CDR3 reads TGTGCCAGCAGCTTGGGTCACGTTTACGAGCAGTACTTC.

The CDR3 protein is CASSEEGNPYGYTF. The CDR3 DNA reads as TGTGCCAGCAGTGAAGAGGGCAACCCCTATGGCTACACCTTC. The rearrangement joins TRBV6-1 to TRBJ1-2, with no clear D. Trimming removed 1 base from V and 4 bases from J, with 10 bases in between. Germline CDR1 is MNHNS and CDR2 is SASEGT. The CDR3 has 14 amino acids.

The chain carries TRBV2 and TRBJ1-6; 11 positions match TRBD1. Per germline, CDR1 SNHLY and CDR2 FYNNEI. V dropped 8 bases and J dropped 13; count of bases not matched to a gene: 1. CDR3 length: 11 amino acids. CDR3 region: CASGDRGPLHF. The CDR3 nucleotides are TGTGCCAGCGGGGACAGGGGGCCCCTCCACTTT.

This chain joins TRBV7-2 and TRBJ2-3; D may be TRBD1 or TRBD2 (6 bases each). V lost 4 bases, J lost 0 bases, and 8 bases lay in between. The CDR3 loop spans 14 amino acids. The V gene's germline CDR1 is SGHTA and CDR2 FQGNSA. The CDR3 protein is CASSWGASTDTQYF. CDR3 DNA: TGTGCCAGCAGCTGGGGGGCTAGCACAGATACGCAGTATTTT.

Concerning this clone: One junction end disagrees with the germline gene, perhaps due to a read error. Other DNA sequences of this sample code for an identical CDR3. The chain is built from TRBV7-7 and TRBJ2-3; possible D gene TRBD1, 6 bases. The germline gives CDR1 SSHAT, CDR2 FNYEAQ (reference sequence). CDR3 length: 14 amino acids. The CDR3 DNA sequence: TGTGCTAGCAGCTTGGGTCAGGGGTCCGATACGCAGTATTTT. Translation gives CASSLGQGSDTQYF.